One and the same sample provided the 25 T cell receptor beta chains below, sequenced in a study of siplizumab effects on memory and regulatory T cells. The protocol was immunoSEQ multiplex PCR, while the TCRdb copy is restricted to in-frame clones and leaves out a portion. The sample lists tens of thousands of clones; 87% were seen once. Sample: naive CD8+ T cells sorted from blood. The receptors derive from a human donor in good health.

The rearrangement uses TRBV14 and TRBJ1-1, with TRBD1 as a possible D gene (5 bases). The CDR3 length is 14 residues. Germline CDR1 SGHDN, CDR2 FVKESK. Trimming took off 4 bases at V and 1 base at J, with 10 bases between the two ends. The CDR3 DNA sequence: TGTGCCAGCAGCCTGACAGTCCCGAACACTGAAGCTTTCTTT. Residues: CASSLTVPNTEAFF.

The chain couples TRBV5-5 to TRBJ2-7, with D perhaps TRBD1 (5 bases). This CDR3 region has 12 residues. Germline V gives CDR1 SGHKS, CDR2 YYEKEE (reference sequence). V was pared by 2 bases and J by 5 bases, with 8 bases between. The DNA of the CDR3 is TGTGCCAGCAGCTTTCAGGGAAACGAGCAGTACTTC. Amino acids: CASSFQGNEQYF.

The chain combines TRBV14 with TRBJ1-1, with D tentatively TRBD1 (5 bases). The CDR3 runs to 15 residues. Germline CDR1 is SGHDN and CDR2 is FVKESK. The V and J ends lost 3 bases and 5 bases respectively, with 16 bases between them. The CDR3 nucleotides read TGTGCCAGCAGCCACGGGGACTATGGATGGACTGAAGCTTTCTTT. Translation gives CASSHGDYGWTEAFF. Based on the CDR3 plus reference TRBV14 and TRBJ1-1, the full variable domain is EAGVTQFPSHSVIEKGQTVTLRCDPISGHDNLYWYRRVMGKEIKFLLHFVKESKQDESGMPNNRFLAERTGGTYSTLKVQPAELEDSGVYFCASSHGDYGWTEAFFGQGTRLTVV.

This chain connects TRBV5-1 to TRBJ1-1; unclear D gene. Germline V lookup: CDR1 SGHRS, CDR2 YFSETQ. The ends were cut back, 0 bases at V and 0 bases at J, with 3 bases in the middle. This CDR3 comprises 13 residues. Here the CDR3 reads CASSLAVNTEAFF. CDR3 DNA: TGCGCCAGCAGCTTGGCGGTGAACACTGAAGCTTTCTTT. Looking up the rest from reference TRBV5-1 and TRBJ1-1 gives the full variable domain: KAGVTQTPRYLIKTRGQQVTLSCSPISGHRSVSWYQQTPGQGLQFLFEYFSETQRNKGNFPGRFSGRQFSNSRSEMNVSTLELGDSALYLCASSLAVNTEAFFGQGTRLTVV.

The chain uses TRBV5-4 and TRBJ2-1; D gene ambiguous. This CDR3 is built from 15 residues. CDR1 and CDR2 (germline): SGHNT, YYREEE (reference sequence). Trimming removed 2 bases at V and 0 bases at J, with 9 bases between. The CDR3 sequence: CASSFLGGSYNEQFF. CDR3 nucleotide sequence: TGTGCCAGCAGCTTTTTGGGCGGCTCCTACAATGAGCAGTTCTTC.

Only one count was recorded for this clone. This rearrangement joins TRBV27 to TRBJ2-7; 8 bases align to TRBD2. The CDR3 is 14 amino acids. Per germline, CDR1 MNHEY and CDR2 SMNVEV (reference sequence). The V segment lost 8 bases and the J segment 2 bases; nucleotides outside the gene matches: 8. Here the CDR3 reads CASQWAGGPYEQYF. The CDR3 DNA is TGTGCCAGCCAGTGGGCGGGAGGACCCTACGAGCAGTACTTC.

This chain uses TRBV7-9 with TRBJ2-3; no clear D. The V end was cut by 5 bases, the J end by 0 bases, with 12 bases between. From germline, CDR1 is SEHNR and CDR2 FQNEAQ (reference sequence). The length of the CDR3 is 15 residues. DNA of the CDR3: TGTGCCAGCAGCACCCGTGGCGGAAGCACAGATACGCAGTATTTT. Translated, it gives CASSTRGGSTDTQYF.

This chain links TRBV7-2 with TRBJ2-7; TRBD2 agrees at 7 bases. Germline CDR1 is SGHTA and CDR2 is FQGNSA. This CDR3 has 14 amino acids. V shed 4 bases and J 4 bases; nucleotides not matched to a gene: 7. The DNA for the CDR3 is TGTGCCAGCAGCTGGAGCGGGATAACTTACGAGCAGTACTTC. This translates into CASSWSGITYEQYF.

The CDR3 region is CASSSYSGTDPYNEQFF. The CDR3, as DNA: TGTGCCAGCAGCTCCTATTCCGGGACGGATCCCTACAATGAGCAGTTCTTC. The gene calls are TRBV7-9 and TRBJ2-1; D possibly uses TRBD1 or TRBD2 (5 bases each). The CDR3 runs to 17 residues. Trimming took off 4 bases at V and 2 bases at J, with 18 bases between the two ends. Per germline, CDR1 SEHNR and CDR2 FQNEAQ (reference sequence).

This sequence joins TRBV5-4 and TRBJ1-1; D possibly corresponds to TRBD1 (5 bases). The germline CDR1 and CDR2 sequences are SGHNT and YYREEE (reference sequence). CDR3 size: 14 residues. Trimming shortened V by 4 bases and J by 4 bases, and 14 bases separated the two germline ends. In DNA, the CDR3 is TGTGCCAGCAGCGGCAGCTCGAGGGGCACTGAAGCTTTCTTT. Residues: CASSGSSRGTEAFF.

This chain uses TRBV5-5 with TRBJ2-7; weak D call: TRBD1 (7 bases). Germline CDR1 SGHKS, CDR2 YYEKEE (reference sequence). The CDR3 consists of 17 residues. V gave up 0 bases and J gave up 3 bases, with 19 bases separating them. CDR3 sequence (DNA): TGTGCCAGCAGCTTGGAGGAGTCTCAGGGGGGCATCTACGAGCAGTACTTC. Its protein product is CASSLEESQGGIYEQYF.

The sample holds a few counts of this clone. The chain links TRBV5-4 to TRBJ1-4, with D unclear. CDR1 SGHNT and CDR2 YYREEE come from the germline V gene (reference sequence). V dropped 4 bases and J dropped 1 base, with 5 bases sitting between them. The CDR3 contains 13 residues. In nucleotides, the CDR3 is TGTGCCAGCAGCCCGGAAACTAATGAAAAACTGTTTTTT. The encoded protein is CASSPETNEKLFF.

Note on this clone: Other DNA sequences in this specimen translate into the identical CDR3. This chain connects TRBV5-1 to TRBJ2-7; D is possibly TRBD2 (6 bases). V was trimmed by 4 bases and J by 4 bases, leaving 12 bases between them. Germline V lookup: CDR1 SGHRS, CDR2 YFSETQ. The CDR3 length is 13 residues. The CDR3 region has the DNA TGCGCCAGCAGCGACGGGGGTCTGTACGAGCAGTACTTC. Encoded protein: CASSDGGLYEQYF.

This rearrangement joins TRBV4-2 to TRBJ2-1, with 13 bases that match TRBD2. Germline CDR1 LGHNA, CDR2 YNFKEQ. The J segment lost 13 bases and the V segment lost 0 bases, leaving 9 bases of the junction unmatched. The CDR3 is 16 amino acids. Here the CDR3 reads CASSQEGGLAGVPQFF. The CDR3 nucleotides are TGTGCCAGCAGCCAAGAGGGAGGACTAGCGGGGGTACCTCAGTTCTTC.

The rearrangement joins TRBV5-1 to TRBJ2-3; tentatively, D is TRBD2 (6 bases). CDR3 length equals 18 residues. The V gene's germline CDR1 is SGHRS and CDR2 YFSETQ. Between the trimmed V and J ends, which lost 1 base and 1 base, there was a span of 19 bases. In DNA form, the CDR3 reads TGCGCCAGCAGCTTGCCCATCACACCCAGGGAGGGCACAGATACGCAGTATTTT. Translation: CASSLPITPREGTDTQYF. Variable domain in full (rest from reference TRBV5-1 and TRBJ2-3): KAGVTQTPRYLIKTRGQQVTLSCSPISGHRSVSWYQQTPGQGLQFLFEYFSETQRNKGNFPGRFSGRQFSNSRSEMNVSTLELGDSALYLCASSLPITPREGTDTQYFGPGTRLTVL.

V is TRBV7-9 and J is TRBJ2-3; TRBD1 matches 9 bases. Losses at the gene ends were 3 bases for V and 3 bases for J; bases not matched to a gene: 4. There are 15 residues in the CDR3. Germline V gives CDR1 SEHNR, CDR2 FQNEAQ (reference sequence). The CDR3 reads CASSFVGTGTDTQYF. CDR3 sequence (DNA): TGTGCCAGCAGCTTCGTGGGGACAGGGACAGATACGCAGTATTTT.

The chain has TRBV19 and TRBJ1-5; D perhaps matches TRBD1 (5 bases). The V end was cut by 5 bases, the J end by 4 bases, with 12 bases between. This CDR3 comprises 14 residues. Germline CDR1 LNHDA, CDR2 SQIVND (reference sequence). Here the CDR3 reads CASSWDGGNQPQHF. In DNA, the CDR3 is TGTGCCAGTAGTTGGGACGGGGGGAATCAGCCCCAGCATTTT. Filled out from reference TRBV19 and TRBJ1-5, the complete variable domain reads DGGITQSPKYLFRKEGQNVTLSCEQNLNHDAMYWYRQDPGQGLRLIYYSQIVNDFQKGDIAEGYSVSREKKESFPLTVTSAQKNPTAFYLCASSWDGGNQPQHFGDGTRLSIL.

As concerns this clone: This sample also contains other DNA sequences that code for the same CDR3. J is TRBJ2-1 and V is TRBV27; weak D call: TRBD2 (5 bases). The CDR3 length is 13 residues. Germline CDR1 MNHEY, CDR2 SMNVEV (reference sequence). V was trimmed by 6 bases and J by 0 bases, leaving 6 bases between them. The CDR3 sequence: CASSRDSYNEQFF. CDR3 DNA sequence: TGTGCCAGCAGCCGGGACTCCTACAATGAGCAGTTCTTC.

This clone came up a few times. CDR3: CASSPSVQMNTEAFF. CDR3 nucleotide sequence: TGCGCCAGCAGCCCTTCGGTTCAGATGAACACTGAAGCTTTCTTT. This rearrangement joins TRBV4-1 to TRBJ1-1; no firm D call. This CDR3 has 15 amino acids. Trimming left V 4 bases short and J 0 bases short, with 12 bases between. Germline-derived CDR1 and CDR2 are MGHRA and YSYEKL.

The V and J genes are TRBV5-4 and TRBJ2-5; D may match TRBD1 or TRBD2 (5 bases each). CDR3 length equals 19 residues. V was trimmed by 6 bases and J by 3 bases, leaving 30 bases between them. Germline V gene data show CDR1 as SGHNT and CDR2 as YYREEE (reference sequence). This chain's CDR3 is CASTPPTGAHYFGEETQYF. The CDR3 nucleotides read TGTGCCAGCACCCCACCGACCGGGGCCCACTACTTCGGGGAAGAGACCCAGTACTTC.

This chain joins TRBV7-2 and TRBJ1-4; a possible D gene is TRBD1 (6 bases). The CDR3 is 14 residues long. Between the trimmed V and J ends, which lost 1 base and 7 bases, there was a span of 10 bases. In germline, CDR1 is SGHTA, CDR2 FQGNSA. The CDR3 bases are TGTGCCAGCAGCTTAGGGGGGGCCGGTGAAAAACTGTTTTTT. As protein: CASSLGGAGEKLFF.

J is TRBJ1-1 and V is TRBV6-1; D is uncertain. V lost 3 bases to trimming and J lost 5 bases, with 13 bases between them. This CDR3 has 14 amino acids. Germline lookup yields CDR1 MNHNS and CDR2 SASEGT. The CDR3 here is CASSEKAEETEAFF. CDR3 DNA sequence: TGTGCCAGCAGTGAGAAAGCGGAGGAGACTGAAGCTTTCTTT.

The chain recombines TRBV4-1 with TRBJ1-5; tentatively, D is TRBD1 (5 bases). The CDR3 sequence is 16 residues long. CDR1 and CDR2 (germline): MGHRA, YSYEKL. V lost 2 bases, J lost 5 bases, and 16 bases lay in between. CDR3 residues: CASSQRGLGVYQPQHF. DNA of the CDR3: TGCGCCAGCAGCCAAAGGGGTCTAGGCGTTTATCAGCCCCAGCATTTT.

Notes on this clone: Relative to the germline gene, one junction end is altered; a read error may explain this. The chain combines TRBV7-9 with TRBJ1-1; possibly TRBD1 for D (6 bases). The CDR3 length is 16 residues. Germline assignment: CDR1 SEHNR and CDR2 FQNEAQ (reference sequence). CDR3 sequence: CASSSSLLDSTEFEAF. CDR3 nucleotide sequence: TGTGCCAGCAGCTCCTCCCTACTGGACAGCACTGAATTTGAAGCTTTT.

The genes are TRBV18 and TRBJ1-3, with TRBD1 as a possible D gene (6 bases). V lost 4 bases to trimming and J lost 4 bases, with 20 bases between them. Germline values: CDR1 KGHSH, CDR2 LQKENI. This CDR3 has 17 residues. The CDR3 protein is CASSQLQGELDGNTIYF. The CDR3 coding sequence is TGTGCCAGCTCACAACTACAGGGAGAGCTAGACGGAAACACCATATATTTT.